This T cell receptor (beta chain) is from a study of blood T cells in healthy people across ages. Peripheral blood samples of 9 to 10 milliliters were drawn from each donor. This clonotype has a handful of counts. Germline-derived CDR1 and CDR2 are SGHTA and FQGTGA. This CDR3 spans 13 amino acids. Trimming cost V 5 bases and J 6 bases; bases outside gene matches: 6. A second PCR of about 7 to 11 cycles used a sample-barcoded 5' primer and a J-beta primer mix. Each cDNA molecule was tagged by a template-switch adaptor that had 12 random nucleotides. TCRdb re-called the 5' RACE reads through MiXCR, storing one row per CDR3 protein. The sample includes about 1.6 million distinct CDR3 sequences, approximately 32% of them seen just once.

The origin of this receptor is a woman aged 25 to 39 in good health. Sequencing was carried out using blood. The chain is built from TRBV7-3 and TRBJ2-7; 8 positions agree with TRBD2. The CDR3 here is CASSTGTSREQYF. The CDR3 coding sequence is TGTGCCAGCAGCACCGGGACTAGTCGCGAGCAGTACTTC.